This TCR beta chain was identified during a study of T cell responses to AZD1222 COVID-19 vaccine. Second-dose intervals near 4 or 12 weeks were combined. This CDR3 comprises 15 residues. The V gene end was trimmed by 2 bases and the J gene end by 5 bases; junction bases not matched to a gene: 6. Germline assignment: CDR1 LNHDA and CDR2 SQIVND (reference sequence). Clones were read by immunoSEQ multiplex PCR, and TCRdb kept only the in-frame ones, dropping some. The sample yields about 150,000 clones, about 91% seen once. The sequence derives from an adult who received the AZD1222 COVID-19 vaccine. The sequenced sample was peripheral blood, obtained 28 days after the second AZD1222 dose. The gene calls are TRBV19 and TRBJ2-7, with 10 bases that match TRBD1. The CDR3 nucleotides are TGTGCCAGTAGTATATACGGGACAGGGGTGGACGAGCAGTACTTC. Amino acids: CASSIYGTGVDEQYF.